The present T cell receptor beta chain was sequenced within a study of preoperative IRX-2 immunotherapy in early breast cancer. In germline, CDR1 is LGHNT, CDR2 FRNRAP. CDR3 length: 13 residues. Treatment specified: preoperative locoregional IRX-2 cytokine immunotherapy. This phase Ib study tested locoregional IRX-2 cytokine immunotherapy given before surgery. TCRdb's table, derived via immunoSEQ multiplex PCR, lists solely in-frame clones and lacks some. The sample lists 32,000 or so clones, 80% to 85% occurring once. The sequence derives from a human donor with breast cancer. The rearrangement joins TRBV12-5 to TRBJ2-1; the match to TRBD1 covers 9 bases. Sample: lymph node tissue, taken from a patient treated with IRX-2 immunotherapy. Here the CDR3 reads CASIWTGVNEQFF. The CDR3 bases are TGTGCCAGCATTTGGACAGGGGTGAATGAGCAGTTCTTC. Supplemented by reference TRBV12-5 and TRBJ2-1, the full variable domain reads DARVTQTPRHKVTEMGQEVTMRCQPILGHNTVFWYRQTMMQGLELLAYFRNRAPLDDSGMPKDRFSAEMPDATLATLKIQPSEPRDSAVYFCASIWTGVNEQFFGPGTRLTVL.